One sample yielded the 2 T cell receptor beta chains listed below, sequenced in a study of cytomegalovirus exposure and HLA in healthy donors. The study ran its PCR with 60 Vbeta and 13 Jbeta primers. Here immunoSEQ multiplex PCR was the method, and the copy in TCRdb shows in-frame clones only, minus some. The sample consists of 150,000 to 200,000 clones, approximately 81% of them appearing once. Material for sequencing was PBMCs. All receptors come from a boy between 10 and 17 years old in good health and CMV-seronegative.

The V and J genes are TRBV27 and TRBJ2-5, with 12 nucleotides matching TRBD2. This CDR3 spans 16 amino acids. Trimming at V came to 6 bases and at J to 1 base, leaving 6 bases not matched to a gene. Germline CDR1 reads MNHEY; CDR2 reads SMNVEV (reference sequence). For the CDR3, the DNA is TGTGCCAGCAGGGGGGGACTAGCGGGCTTCCAAGAGACCCAGTACTTC. Its protein is CASRGGLAGFQETQYF.

J is TRBJ2-4 and V is TRBV7-2, with TRBD2 matching over 9 bases. Germline trimming cut 5 bases from V and 2 bases from J; bases unmatched to any gene: 10. From germline, CDR1 is SGHTA and CDR2 FQGNSA. The CDR3 is made up of 17 amino acids. DNA of the CDR3: TGTGCCAGCAGCCAACCCCCAAGCGGGAGGACCAAAAACATTCAGTACTTC. Amino acids: CASSQPPSGRTKNIQYF.